This T cell receptor beta chain came from a study of OX40 agonist ivuxolimab in advanced cancers. Sequencing used immunoSEQ multiplex PCR; TCRdb keeps in-frame clones, though not all of them. The sample carries tens of thousands of clones, 91% recorded once. CDR3 length: 16 amino acids. V was clipped by 0 bases and J by 5 bases, with 17 bases between them. The V gene's germline CDR1 is SGHKS and CDR2 YYEKEE (reference sequence). Specimen: CD4+ or CD8+ T cells sorted from blood, collected in a trial of the OX40 agonist ivuxolimab. This clonotype originated in an adult with an advanced solid tumor such as melanoma, head and neck, liver or kidney cancer. The V gene is TRBV5-5, the J gene TRBJ1-2, with a possible D match to TRBD1 (5 bases). CDR3 sequence reads: CASSLATPQGGYGYTF. CDR3 nucleotide sequence: TGTGCCAGCAGCTTGGCCACTCCGCAGGGTGGATATGGCTACACCTTC.